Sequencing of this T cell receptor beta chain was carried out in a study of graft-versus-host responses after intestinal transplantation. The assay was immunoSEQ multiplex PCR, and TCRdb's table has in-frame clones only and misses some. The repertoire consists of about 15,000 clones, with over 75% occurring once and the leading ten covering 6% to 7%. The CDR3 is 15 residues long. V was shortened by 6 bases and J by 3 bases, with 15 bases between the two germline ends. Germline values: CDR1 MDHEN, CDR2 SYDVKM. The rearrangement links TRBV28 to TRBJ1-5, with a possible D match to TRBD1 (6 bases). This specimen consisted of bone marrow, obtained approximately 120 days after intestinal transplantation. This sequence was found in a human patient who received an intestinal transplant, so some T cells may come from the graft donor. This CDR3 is CASRREEGVNQPQHF. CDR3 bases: TGTGCCAGCAGGCGCGAGGAGGGGGTCAATCAGCCCCAGCATTTT.